This TCR beta chain was identified during a study of post-analysis software for immune sequencing data. The wider study: Relapsing-remitting, secondary progressive and progressive-relapsing forms made up the multiple sclerosis disease courses.

General study results and limits: Among multiple sclerosis patients, normalized Chao1 diversity was significantly below that of controls. F measure showed strong co-clustering of same-batch samples. Patients showed TRBV5-6, TRBV5-1 and TRBV20-1 among five TRBV segments more frequent than in controls.

Prepared TCR beta cDNA libraries contained unique molecular identifiers. Input amounts of roughly 0.85 to 11 million T cells were used. These gave roughly 0.5 million cDNA molecules, so each molecule approximated one T cell. TCRdb redid the calling of the PCR reads with MiXCR, one entry per CDR3 protein. The sample contains hundreds of thousands of distinct CDR3 sequences, roughly three fifths of which appear only once. Germline CDR1 is SGHDT and CDR2 is YYEEEE. The CDR3 consists of 17 residues. Comments on this clonotype: Its antigen remains unidentified.

V is TRBV5-6 and J is TRBJ2-4; 8 bases are shared with TRBD2. The J call may be in error: the DNA end matches TRBJ2-7 better. The material sequenced was blood. This TCR was sampled from a girl aged 2-15 years with multiple sclerosis. This CDR3 is CASSLQRERSLPYEQYF. CDR3 in DNA: TGTGCCAGCAGCTTACAGCGGGAGCGCTCCTTACCCTACGAGCAGTACTTC.